This TCR beta chain is from a study of T cell repertoires in cytomegalovirus infection. Study as a whole: A matching HLA type, together with CMV infection, was signaled by public TCR beta signatures. Whole-study results and caveats: Totalled public TCR beta family frequency picked out people who carried CMV plus the relevant HLA. In two of eight donors, the top clonotype was HLA-C-restricted CMV-specific.

TCRdb re-called the reads with MiXCR, one entry per CDR3 protein. This sample has 200,000 to 250,000 distinct CDR3 sequences, with about 40% found just once. Remarks on this clonotype: Its target is unknown.

This TCR derives from a human donor in good health (CMV status not recorded). Some clones in this sample may be carry-over from other donors' samples. Sequenced material: CD8+ T cells from cultured PBMCs, taken from culture after CMV antigen stimulation.

CDR3 sequence reads: CASSVRGTDTDTQYF. In DNA form, the CDR3 reads TGTGCCAGCAGTGTAAGGGGGACAGATACAGATACGCAGTATTTT. V gene TRBV3-1 combines with J gene TRBJ2-3, with TRBD1 matching 7 bases. Germline assignment: CDR1 LGHDT and CDR2 YNNKEL (reference sequence). This CDR3 region has 15 residues. V was clipped by 6 bases and J by 3 bases; unmatched bases: 9.